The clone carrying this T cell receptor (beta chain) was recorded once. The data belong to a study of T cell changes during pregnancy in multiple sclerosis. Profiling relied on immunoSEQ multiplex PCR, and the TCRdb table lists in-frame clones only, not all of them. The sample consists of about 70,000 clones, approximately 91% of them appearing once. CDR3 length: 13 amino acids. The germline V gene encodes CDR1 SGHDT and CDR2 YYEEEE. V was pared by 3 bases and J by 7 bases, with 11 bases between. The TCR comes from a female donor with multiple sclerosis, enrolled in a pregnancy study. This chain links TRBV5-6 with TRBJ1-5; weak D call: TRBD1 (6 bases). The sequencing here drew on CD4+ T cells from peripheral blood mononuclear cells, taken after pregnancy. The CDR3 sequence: CASSSTGRQPQHF. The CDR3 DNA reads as TGTGCCAGCAGCTCAACAGGGCGGCAGCCCCAGCATTTT.